This TCR beta chain was retrieved from a study of cytomegalovirus exposure and HLA in healthy donors. This clone was observed a single time. The CDR3 consists of 13 residues. The germline gives CDR1 MNHEY, CDR2 SVGAGI. Trimming removed 5 bases from V and 3 bases from J, with 10 bases in between. This PCR relied on a set of 60 Vbeta primers and 13 Jbeta primers. Profiling relied on immunoSEQ multiplex PCR, and the TCRdb table lists in-frame clones only, not all of them. The sample includes about 150,000 clones, roughly 68% seen only once; the top ten take 4% to 5.5%. The specimen was PBMCs. The TCR originated in a man aged 60 to 75 in good health and CMV-seronegative. The J gene is TRBJ2-5, the V gene TRBV6-5; a possible D gene is TRBD1 (6 bases). CDR3 protein: CASSGNREETQYF. DNA for the CDR3: TGTGCCAGCAGTGGAAACAGGGAAGAGACCCAGTACTTC.